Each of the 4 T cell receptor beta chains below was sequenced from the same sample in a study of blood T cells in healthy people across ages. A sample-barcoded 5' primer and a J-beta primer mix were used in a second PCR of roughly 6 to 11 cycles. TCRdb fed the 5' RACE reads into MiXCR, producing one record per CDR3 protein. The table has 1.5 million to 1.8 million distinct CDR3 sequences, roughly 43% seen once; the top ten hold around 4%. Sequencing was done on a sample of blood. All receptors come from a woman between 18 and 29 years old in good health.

The CDR3 loop is CASSYDEVYENTIYF. CDR3 sequence (DNA): TGTGCCAGCAGTTACGACGAAGTCTACGAGAACACCATATATTTT. The rearrangement uses TRBV6-2 or TRBV6-3 and TRBJ1-3; no clear D. Germline V gene sequence: CDR1 MNHEY, CDR2 SVGEGT. The CDR3 runs 15 residues. V lost 2 bases, J lost 7 bases, and 15 bases lay in between.

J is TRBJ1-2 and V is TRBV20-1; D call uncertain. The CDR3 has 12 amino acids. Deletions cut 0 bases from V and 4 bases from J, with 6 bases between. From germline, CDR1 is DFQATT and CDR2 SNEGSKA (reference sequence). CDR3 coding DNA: TGCAGTGCTAGAGATGACCCCTATGGCTACACCTTC. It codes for CSARDDPYGYTF.

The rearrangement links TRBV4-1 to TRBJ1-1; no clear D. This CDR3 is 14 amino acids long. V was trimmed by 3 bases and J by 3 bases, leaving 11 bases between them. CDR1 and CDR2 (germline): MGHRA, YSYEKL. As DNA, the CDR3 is TGCGCCAGCAGCCACGCAATACGGGACACTGAAGCTTTCTTT. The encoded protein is CASSHAIRDTEAFF.

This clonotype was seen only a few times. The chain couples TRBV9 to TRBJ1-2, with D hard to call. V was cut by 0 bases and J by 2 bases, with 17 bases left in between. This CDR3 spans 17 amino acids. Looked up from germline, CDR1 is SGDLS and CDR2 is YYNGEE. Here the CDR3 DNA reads TGTGCCAGCAGCGTAGCGGCAAGTGATTGGGGAAACTATGGCTACACCTTC. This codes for CASSVAASDWGNYGYTF.